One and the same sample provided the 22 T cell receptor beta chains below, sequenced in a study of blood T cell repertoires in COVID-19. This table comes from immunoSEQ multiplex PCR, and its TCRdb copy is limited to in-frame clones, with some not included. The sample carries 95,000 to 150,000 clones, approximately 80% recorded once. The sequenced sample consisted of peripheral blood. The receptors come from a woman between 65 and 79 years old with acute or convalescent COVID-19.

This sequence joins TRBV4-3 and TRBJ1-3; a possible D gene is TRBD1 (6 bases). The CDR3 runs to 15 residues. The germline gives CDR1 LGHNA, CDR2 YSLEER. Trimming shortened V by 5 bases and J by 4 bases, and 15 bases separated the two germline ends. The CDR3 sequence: CASSYSGTLGNTIYF. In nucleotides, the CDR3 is TGCGCCAGCAGCTACTCCGGGACACTCGGAAACACCATATATTTT.

CDR3 nucleotides: TGTGCCAGCATGAGGGGGGGGCCTAGCACAGATACGCAGTATTTT. Its protein product is CASMRGGPSTDTQYF. This chain uses TRBV5-6 with TRBJ2-3; TRBD2 might be the D (7 bases). The CDR3 consists of 15 residues. Trimming took off 6 bases at V and 0 bases at J, with 14 bases between the two ends. Germline CDR1 is SGHDT and CDR2 is YYEEEE.

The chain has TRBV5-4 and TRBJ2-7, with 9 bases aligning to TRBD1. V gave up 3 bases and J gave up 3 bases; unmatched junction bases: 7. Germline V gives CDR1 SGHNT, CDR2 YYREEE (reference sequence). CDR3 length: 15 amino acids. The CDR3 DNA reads TGTGCCAGCAGCTCCCGGGACAGGGCTCACTACGAGCAGTACTTC. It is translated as CASSSRDRAHYEQYF.

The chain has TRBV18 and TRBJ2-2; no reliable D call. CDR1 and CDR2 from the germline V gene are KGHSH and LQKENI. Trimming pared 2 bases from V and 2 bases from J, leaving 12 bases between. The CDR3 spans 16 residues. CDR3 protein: CASSPVSLSNTGELFF. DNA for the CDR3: TGTGCCAGCTCACCAGTCTCACTGTCTAACACCGGGGAGCTGTTTTTT.

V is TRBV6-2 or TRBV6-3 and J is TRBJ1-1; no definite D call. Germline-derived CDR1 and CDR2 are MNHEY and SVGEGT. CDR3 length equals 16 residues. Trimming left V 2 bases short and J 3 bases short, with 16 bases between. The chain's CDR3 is CASSYRMGTADTEAFF. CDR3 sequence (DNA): TGTGCCAGCAGTTACCGAATGGGTACAGCTGACACTGAAGCTTTCTTT.

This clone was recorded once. Written as DNA, the CDR3 is TGTGCCAGCAGAGTTGGGACAGTCTATAATTCACCCCTCCACTTT. Protein: CASRVGTVYNSPLHF. The gene calls are TRBV5-4 and TRBJ1-6, with TRBD1 identical over 7 bases. Trimming cost V 5 bases and J 3 bases; bases outside gene matches: 5. Germline V gives CDR1 SGHNT, CDR2 YYREEE (reference sequence). This CDR3 region has 15 residues.

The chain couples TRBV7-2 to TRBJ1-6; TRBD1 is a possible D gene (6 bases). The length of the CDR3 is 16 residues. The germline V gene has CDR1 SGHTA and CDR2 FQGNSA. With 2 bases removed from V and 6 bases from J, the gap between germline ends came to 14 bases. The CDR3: CASSLIIQGPNSPLHF. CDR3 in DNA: TGTGCCAGCAGCTTAATAATCCAGGGGCCTAATTCACCCCTCCACTTT. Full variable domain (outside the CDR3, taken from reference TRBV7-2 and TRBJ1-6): GAGVSQSPSNKVTEKGKDVELRCDPISGHTALYWYRQSLGQGLEFLIYFQGNSAPDKSGLPSDRFSAERTGGSVSTLTIQRTQQEDSAVYLCASSLIIQGPNSPLHFGNGTRLTVT.

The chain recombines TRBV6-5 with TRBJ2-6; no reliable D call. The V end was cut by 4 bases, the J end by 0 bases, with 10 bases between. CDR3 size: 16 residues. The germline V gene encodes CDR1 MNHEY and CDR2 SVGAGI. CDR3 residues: CASSFLKRSGANVLTF. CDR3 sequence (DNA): TGTGCCAGCAGTTTTCTTAAGCGCTCTGGGGCCAACGTCCTGACTTTC.

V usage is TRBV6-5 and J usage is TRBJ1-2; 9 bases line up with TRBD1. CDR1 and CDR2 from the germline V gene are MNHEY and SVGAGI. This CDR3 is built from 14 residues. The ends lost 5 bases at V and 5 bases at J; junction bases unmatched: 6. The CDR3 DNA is TGTGCCAGCAGTAACAGGGGGCGATATTATGGCTACACCTTC. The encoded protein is CASSNRGRYYGYTF.

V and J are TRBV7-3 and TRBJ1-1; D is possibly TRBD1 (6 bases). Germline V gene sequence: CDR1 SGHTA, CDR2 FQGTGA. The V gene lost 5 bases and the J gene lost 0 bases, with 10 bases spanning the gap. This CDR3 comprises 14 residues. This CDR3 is CASSQQGLNTEAFF. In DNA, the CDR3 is TGTGCCAGCAGCCAACAGGGACTGAACACTGAAGCTTTCTTT.

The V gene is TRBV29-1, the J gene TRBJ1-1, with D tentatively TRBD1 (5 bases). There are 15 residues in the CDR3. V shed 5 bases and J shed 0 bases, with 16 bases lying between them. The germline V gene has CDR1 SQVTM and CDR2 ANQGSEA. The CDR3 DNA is TGCAGCGTTTATATGCCGGGACTTCTGAACACTGAAGCTTTCTTT. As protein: CSVYMPGLLNTEAFF.

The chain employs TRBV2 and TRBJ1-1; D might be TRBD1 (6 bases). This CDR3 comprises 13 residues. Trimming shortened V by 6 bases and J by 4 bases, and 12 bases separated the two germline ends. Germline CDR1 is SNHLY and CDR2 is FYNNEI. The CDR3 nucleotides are TGTGCCAGCAGAAGACAGGCTGGCACTGAAGCTTTCTTT. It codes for CASRRQAGTEAFF.

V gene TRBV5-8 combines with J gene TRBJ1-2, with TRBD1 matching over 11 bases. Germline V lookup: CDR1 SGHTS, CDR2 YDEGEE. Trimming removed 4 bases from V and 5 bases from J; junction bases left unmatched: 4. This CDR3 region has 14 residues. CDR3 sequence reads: CASSGGDRGYGYTF. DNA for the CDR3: TGTGCCAGCAGCGGAGGGGACAGGGGGTATGGCTACACCTTC. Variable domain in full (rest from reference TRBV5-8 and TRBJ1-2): EAGVTQSPTHLIKTRGQQATLRCSPISGHTSVYWYQQALGLGLQFLLWYDEGEERNRGNFPPRFSGRQFPNYSSELNVNALELEDSALYLCASSGGDRGYGYTFGSGTRLTVV.

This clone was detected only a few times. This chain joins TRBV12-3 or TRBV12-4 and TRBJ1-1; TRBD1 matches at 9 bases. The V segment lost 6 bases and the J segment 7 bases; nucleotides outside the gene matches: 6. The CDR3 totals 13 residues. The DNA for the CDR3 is TGTGCCAGCAGGTCGACAGGGGGGGGTGAAGCTTTCTTT. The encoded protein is CASRSTGGGEAFF.

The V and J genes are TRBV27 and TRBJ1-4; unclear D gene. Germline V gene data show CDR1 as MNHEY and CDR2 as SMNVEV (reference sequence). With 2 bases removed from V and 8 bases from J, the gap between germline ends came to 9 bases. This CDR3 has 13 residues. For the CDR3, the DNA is TGTGCCAGCAGTTTAACCGGGTCCGAAAAACTGTTTTTT. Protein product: CASSLTGSEKLFF.

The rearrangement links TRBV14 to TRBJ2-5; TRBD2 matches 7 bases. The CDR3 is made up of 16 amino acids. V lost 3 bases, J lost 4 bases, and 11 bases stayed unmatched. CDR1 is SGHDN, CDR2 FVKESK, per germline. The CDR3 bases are TGTGCCAGCAGCCAGAACCGCGGGGGTTGGGGAGAGACCCAGTACTTC. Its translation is CASSQNRGGWGETQYF.

In nucleotides, the CDR3 is TGTGCCAGCAGCTTAAAATTTGGCGGGGGAGGCGAGACCCAGTACTTC. It codes for CASSLKFGGGGETQYF. The rearrangement uses TRBV11-3 and TRBJ2-5; the match to TRBD2 covers 7 bases. With V trimmed by 2 bases and J by 5 bases, 11 bases remained unmatched. Germline V gene data show CDR1 as SGHNT and CDR2 as YENEEA. This CDR3 region has 16 residues.

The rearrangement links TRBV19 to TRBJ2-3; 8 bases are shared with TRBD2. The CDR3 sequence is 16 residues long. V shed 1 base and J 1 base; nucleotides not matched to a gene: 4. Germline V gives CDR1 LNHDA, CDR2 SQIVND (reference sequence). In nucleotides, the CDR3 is TGTGCCAGTAGTATAGGGAATAGCGGGGGCACAGATACGCAGTATTTT. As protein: CASSIGNSGGTDTQYF.

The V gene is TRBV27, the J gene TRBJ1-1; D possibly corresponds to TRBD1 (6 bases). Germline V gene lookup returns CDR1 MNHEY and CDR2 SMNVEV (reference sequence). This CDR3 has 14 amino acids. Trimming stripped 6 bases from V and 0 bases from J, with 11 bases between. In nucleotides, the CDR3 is TGTGCCAGCAGGCTACAGGGCATGAACACTGAAGCTTTCTTT. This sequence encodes CASRLQGMNTEAFF.

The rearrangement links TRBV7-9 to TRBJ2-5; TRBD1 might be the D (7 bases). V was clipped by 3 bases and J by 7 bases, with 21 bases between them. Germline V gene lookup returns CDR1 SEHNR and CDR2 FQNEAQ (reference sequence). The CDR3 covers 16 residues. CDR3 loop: CASSFVQGGVSGTQYF. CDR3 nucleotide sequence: TGTGCCAGCAGCTTTGTGCAGGGGGGCGTTTCTGGGACCCAGTACTTC.

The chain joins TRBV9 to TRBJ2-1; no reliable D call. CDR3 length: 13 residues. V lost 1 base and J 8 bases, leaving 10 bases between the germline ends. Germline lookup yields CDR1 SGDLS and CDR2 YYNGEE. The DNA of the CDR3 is TGTGCCAGCAGCGTAACCCAAATAGATGAGCAGTTCTTC. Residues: CASSVTQIDEQFF.

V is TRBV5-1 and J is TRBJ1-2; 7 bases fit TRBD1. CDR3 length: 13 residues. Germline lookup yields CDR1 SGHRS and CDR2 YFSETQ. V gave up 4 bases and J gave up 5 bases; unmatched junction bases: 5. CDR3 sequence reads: CASSRTGEYGYTF. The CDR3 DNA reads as TGCGCCAGCAGCAGAACAGGGGAGTATGGCTACACCTTC. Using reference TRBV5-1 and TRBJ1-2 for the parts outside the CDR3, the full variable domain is KAGVTQTPRYLIKTRGQQVTLSCSPISGHRSVSWYQQTPGQGLQFLFEYFSETQRNKGNFPGRFSGRQFSNSRSEMNVSTLELGDSALYLCASSRTGEYGYTFGSGTRLTVV.